A selection of T cell receptor beta chains follows, all from one sample in a study of blood T cell repertoires in COVID-19. Assay: immunoSEQ multiplex PCR; the TCRdb copy retains only in-frame clones and omits some. The table includes about 59,000 clones, around 79% detected once. The sample comprised peripheral blood. The receptors stem from a human donor in a cohort sampled during active COVID-19. The CDR3 runs from the conserved cysteine through the conserved F or W. D genes are given only for firm matches. Not every row has a clone size; where given, it reads once, few, many or a size class.

>TRBD2|TRBV3-1/TRBV3-2|TRBJ2-3|once
CAAKAGGPSLSSTDTQYF
TGTGCCGCCAAAGCGGGAGGGCCATCCCTTTCTAGCACAGATACGCAGTATTTT
>-|TRBV7-6|TRBJ2-7|medium-sized
CASSLGPGQNEQYF
TGTGCCAGCAGCTTAGGCCCCGGACAGAACGAGCAGTACTTC
>TRBD2|TRBV14|TRBJ2-7|-
CASSRGGSSYEQYF
TGTGCCAGCAGCAGGGGCGGGAGCTCCTACGAGCAGTACTTC
>TRBD1|TRBV11-2|TRBJ1-2|-
CASSRDRGAYGYTF
TGTGCCAGCAGTCGAGACAGGGGGGCCTATGGCTACACCTTC
>TRBD2|TRBV6-6|TRBJ2-7|-
CASSLAEPQTSGRFYEQYF
TGTGCCAGCAGTCTCGCCGAACCGCAGACTAGCGGGAGGTTCTACGAGCAGTACTTC
>TRBD1|TRBV27|TRBJ2-7|few
CASSLISGQGDEQYF
TGTGCCAGCAGTTTAATCTCCGGACAGGGGGACGAGCAGTACTTC
>TRBD1|TRBV4-2|TRBJ2-1|-
CASSHRLQGTHGTHEQFF
TGTGCCAGCAGCCACCGATTACAGGGGACGCATGGGACGCATGAGCAGTTCTTC
>TRBD2|TRBV30|TRBJ2-5|-
CAWSAGLAGGQETQYF
TGTGCCTGGAGTGCCGGACTAGCGGGAGGCCAAGAGACCCAGTACTTC
>TRBD2|TRBV7-2|TRBJ2-3|-
CASSLNPPSGRGLDTQYF
TGTGCCAGCAGCTTAAACCCCCCTAGCGGGAGGGGATTAGATACGCAGTATTTT
>TRBD1|TRBV19|TRBJ1-5|-
CASSSGQGRYSNQPQHF
TGTGCCAGTAGTTCAGGACAGGGGAGATATAGCAATCAGCCCCAGCATTTT
>TRBD1|TRBV7-2|TRBJ2-3|-
CASSLKGGQVRGDTQYF
TGTGCCAGCAGTCTTAAGGGTGGACAGGTAAGGGGAGATACGCAGTATTTT
>TRBD2|TRBV5-1|TRBJ2-7|-
CASSSTSTSYEQYF
TGCGCCAGCAGCTCGACTAGCACATCCTACGAGCAGTACTTC
>-|TRBV28|TRBJ1-4|-
CASSFPLGGAVGKLFF
TGTGCCAGCAGTTTCCCCTTGGGGGGGGCGGTTGGAAAACTGTTTTTT
>-|TRBV10-1|TRBJ1-6|-
CASSEGWAVVGSPLHF
TGCGCCAGCAGTGAAGGGTGGGCAGTCGTAGGGAGCCCCCTCCACTTT
>-|TRBV6-5|TRBJ2-1|-
CASSSRLGPEQFF
TGTGCCAGCAGTTCTCGACTAGGTCCTGAGCAGTTCTTC
>-|TRBV24-1|TRBJ1-4|-
CATSDSGLEKLFF
TGTGCCACCAGTGATTCAGGGCTTGAAAAACTGTTTTTT
>TRBD1|TRBV28|TRBJ2-3|once
CASRLQGSPDTQYF
TGTGCCAGCAGACTACAGGGGTCCCCAGATACGCAGTATTTT
>TRBD1|TRBV12-3/TRBV12-4|TRBJ2-1|-
CAGSRDSYNEQFF
TGTGCCGGCTCCCGGGACAGCTACAATGAGCAGTTCTTC
>TRBD1|TRBV10-3|TRBJ1-2|-
CAISDGGGGASGYTF
TGTGCCATCAGTGACGGCGGAGGGGGCGCTTCCGGCTACACCTTC
>TRBD1|TRBV7-2|TRBJ2-7|-
CASSLHDRVYGYEQYF
TGTGCCAGCAGCTTACATGACAGGGTTTACGGCTACGAGCAGTACTTC
>TRBD1|TRBV19|TRBJ1-4|once
CATGQGSIDNEKLFF
TGTGCCACAGGACAGGGGAGCATAGACAATGAAAAACTGTTTTTT
>-|TRBV7-3|TRBJ2-7|few
CASSFFGGDSYEQYF
TGTGCCAGCAGCTTTTTCGGCGGGGACTCCTACGAGCAGTACTTC
>TRBD1|TRBV15|TRBJ2-7|once
CATSREDRALGKSEQYF
TGTGCCACCAGCAGAGAGGACAGGGCCTTAGGTAAATCCGAGCAGTACTTC
>-|TRBV27|TRBJ2-7|-
CASSLSQGISREQYF
TGTGCCAGCAGTTTATCGCAGGGTATAAGTCGCGAGCAGTACTTC
>TRBD1|TRBV7-2|TRBJ2-7|once
CASSRTGGSYEQYF
TGTGCCAGCAGCAGAACAGGGGGCTCCTACGAGCAGTACTTC
>TRBD2|TRBV19|TRBJ2-6|-
CASSRGATGTSGRSGANVLTF
TGTGCCAGTAGTAGGGGGGCAACCGGGACTAGCGGACGCTCTGGGGCCAACGTCCTGACTTTC
>TRBD1|TRBV27|TRBJ2-7|-
CASSKLTGTYEQYF
TGTGCCAGCAGTAAACTGACAGGGACCTACGAGCAGTACTTC
>-|TRBV4-1|TRBJ2-3|few
CASSSSGTSTDTQYF
TGCGCCAGCAGCTCGAGCGGTACTAGCACAGATACGCAGTATTTT
>-|TRBV27|TRBJ1-3|-
CASSFSGGFGNTIYF
TGTGCCAGCAGTTTTTCTGGGGGCTTTGGAAACACCATATATTTT
>-|TRBV12-3/TRBV12-4|TRBJ1-2|-
CASSPDRTYGYTF
TGTGCCAGCAGCCCCGACAGAACCTATGGCTACACCTTC
>-|TRBV3-1/TRBV3-2|TRBJ1-4|-
CASSRSDGGTNEKLFF
TGTGCCAGCAGCCGTTCGGACGGCGGGACTAATGAAAAACTGTTTTTT
>-|TRBV15|TRBJ2-1|-
CATSITRYNEQFF
TGTGCCACCAGCATAACTAGATACAATGAGCAGTTCTTC
>TRBD2|TRBV5-1|TRBJ2-3|-
CASSSGGYTDTQYF
TGCGCCAGCAGCTCCGGGGGGTACACAGATACGCAGTATTTT
>-|TRBV7-2|TRBJ2-4|-
CASSPGGGAKNIQYF
TGTGCCAGCAGCCCCGGTGGCGGGGCCAAAAACATTCAGTACTTC
>TRBD1|TRBV28|TRBJ1-1|-
CASIETGGITEAFF
TGTGCCAGCATCGAAACAGGGGGCATCACTGAAGCTTTCTTT
>TRBD2|TRBV5-6|TRBJ2-7|-
CASSLSGRGYEQYF
TGTGCCAGCAGCCTAAGCGGGAGGGGATACGAGCAGTACTTC
>-|TRBV7-2|TRBJ1-1|-
CASSLEVLDSGRAFF
TGTGCCAGCAGCTTAGAGGTGTTAGATTCTGGGAGGGCTTTCTTT
>TRBD2|TRBV5-4|TRBJ2-5|-
CASSSIAGGETQYF
TGTGCCAGCAGCTCTATAGCGGGAGGAGAGACCCAGTACTTC
>-|TRBV28|TRBJ1-2|-
CASTSGPSGRGGYTF
TGTGCCAGCACCTCGGGGCCCTCCGGACGGGGGGGCTACACCTTC
>TRBD2|TRBV7-2|TRBJ2-2|-
CASSLYTSGRITGELFF
TGTGCCAGCAGCTTATATACTAGCGGGAGAATCACCGGGGAGCTGTTTTTT
>-|TRBV15|TRBJ1-1|-
CATSRDTDRFSMNTEAFF
TGTGCCACCAGCAGAGATACGGACAGATTCAGTATGAACACTGAAGCTTTCTTT
>-|TRBV5-1|TRBJ1-4|-
CASSPRDGGNEKLFF
TGCGCCAGCAGCCCCAGAGACGGGGGTAATGAAAAACTGTTTTTT
>-|TRBV18|TRBJ2-7|few
CASSGDSSSYEQYF
TGTGCCAGCTCAGGGGACTCCTCCTCCTACGAGCAGTACTTC
>TRBD1|TRBV9|TRBJ2-3|-
CASSGDRGNTQYF
TGTGCCAGCAGCGGGGACAGGGGGAATACGCAGTATTTT
>-|TRBV11-2|TRBJ2-1|-
CASRLEAGYNEQFF
TGTGCCAGCCGGCTGGAGGCGGGGTACAATGAGCAGTTCTTC
>-|TRBV4-1|TRBJ1-1|-
CASSQEVGQRGGTEAFF
TGCGCCAGCAGCCAAGAGGTAGGACAGCGAGGTGGAACTGAAGCTTTCTTT
>-|TRBV7-2|TRBJ2-1|-
CASSLARGGYEQFF
TGTGCCAGCAGCTTAGCAAGGGGGGGATATGAGCAGTTCTTC
>-|TRBV11-3|TRBJ2-1|-
CASSPEYRDFNEQFF
TGTGCCAGCAGCCCGGAGTACCGGGACTTCAATGAGCAGTTCTTC
>-|TRBV7-9|TRBJ2-5|once
CASSPEVETQYF
TGTGCCAGCAGCCCCGAGGTGGAGACCCAGTACTTC